This T cell receptor (beta chain) derives from a study of blood T cell repertoires in COVID-19. The protocol was immunoSEQ multiplex PCR, while the TCRdb copy is restricted to in-frame clones and leaves out a portion. The sample lists 250,000 to 300,000 clones, 75% to 90% seen once, with 11% in the top ten. This CDR3 is 14 amino acids long. The germline V and J ends were trimmed by 1 base and 2 bases, with 9 bases remaining between them. Germline V gene lookup returns CDR1 SNHLY and CDR2 FYNNEI. The V and J genes are TRBV2 and TRBJ2-7, with a weak D call TRBD2 (5 bases). The sequencing sample was made of peripheral blood. The clonotype originates from an older woman with acute or convalescent COVID-19. DNA of the CDR3: TGTGCCAGCAGTGAAGGACTACCTCCCTACGAGCAGTACTTC. Translated: CASSEGLPPYEQYF.